The 3 T cell receptor beta chains presented below share a single source sample, sequenced in a study of blood T cell repertoires in COVID-19 (TCRdb year 2020). The method behind the library was the immunoSEQ multiplex PCR assay. TCRdb holds this immuneACCESS table with in-frame rearrangements only. Some clones are missing; in checked studies, unresolved V genes explain under half, and the rest has no known cause. The sample table records nearly 110,000 clones; about 79% of these occur just once. In total, the top ten clones hold 5% to 8% of the sample. Sequencing used peripheral blood. The receptors originated from a man older than 75 with COVID-19, enrolled during active disease.

This sequence joins TRBV2 and TRBJ1-2, with D maybe TRBD1 (5 bases). Per the germline V gene, CDR1 is SNHLY and CDR2 is FYNNEI. This CDR3 spans 11 amino acids. Between the trimmed V and J ends, which lost 9 bases and 8 bases, there was a span of 13 bases. CDR3 residues: CARATGRGYTF. CDR3 nucleotide sequence: TGTGCCAGGGCTACAGGACGGGGCTACACCTTC.

The chain carries TRBV5-6 and TRBJ2-7, with TRBD2 matching over 9 bases. The junction had 4 bases not matched to a gene; V was cut back by 4 bases and J by 2 bases. The CDR3 totals 14 residues. Germline CDR1 SGHDT, CDR2 YYEEEE. In DNA, the CDR3 is TGTGCCAGCAGCCCGGGACTAGCAACCTACGAGCAGTACTTC. This sequence encodes CASSPGLATYEQYF.

Here the CDR3 DNA reads TGTGCCAGCAGCTGGGGGACAGTGATCACTGAAGCTTTCTTT. Amino acids: CASSWGTVITEAFF. The chain joins TRBV7-9 to TRBJ1-1; 7 nucleotides agree with TRBD1. The CDR3 is 14 amino acids. Trimming cost V 4 bases and J 4 bases; bases outside gene matches: 6. CDR1 and CDR2 from the germline V gene are SEHNR and FQNEAQ (reference sequence).